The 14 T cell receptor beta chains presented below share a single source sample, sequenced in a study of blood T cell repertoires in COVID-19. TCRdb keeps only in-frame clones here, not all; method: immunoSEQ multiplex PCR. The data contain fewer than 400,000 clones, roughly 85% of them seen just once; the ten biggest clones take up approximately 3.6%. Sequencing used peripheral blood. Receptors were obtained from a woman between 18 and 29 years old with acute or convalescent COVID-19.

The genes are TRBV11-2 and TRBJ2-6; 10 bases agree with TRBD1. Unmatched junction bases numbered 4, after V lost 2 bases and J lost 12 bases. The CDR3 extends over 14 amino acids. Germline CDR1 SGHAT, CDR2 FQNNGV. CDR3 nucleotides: TGTGCCAGCAGCTTATTAGGGACAGGGGTCGTCCTGACTTTC. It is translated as CASSLLGTGVVLTF.

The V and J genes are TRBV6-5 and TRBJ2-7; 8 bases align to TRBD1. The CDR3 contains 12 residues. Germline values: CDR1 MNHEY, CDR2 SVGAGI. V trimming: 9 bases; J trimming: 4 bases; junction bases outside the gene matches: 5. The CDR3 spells CARRTGRYEQYF. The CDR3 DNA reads TGTGCCAGGCGGACAGGGAGGTACGAGCAGTACTTC.

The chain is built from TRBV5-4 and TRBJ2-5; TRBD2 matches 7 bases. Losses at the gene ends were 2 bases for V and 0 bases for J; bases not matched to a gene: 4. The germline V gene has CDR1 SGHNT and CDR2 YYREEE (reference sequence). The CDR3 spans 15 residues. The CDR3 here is CASSFSGAYQETQYF. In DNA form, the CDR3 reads TGTGCCAGCAGCTTCAGCGGGGCGTACCAAGAGACCCAGTACTTC.

The CDR3 region is CASSGPQGNYGYTF. DNA of the CDR3: TGTGCCAGCAGCGGACCACAGGGTAACTATGGCTACACCTTC. The V and J genes are TRBV9 and TRBJ1-2; tentatively, D is TRBD1 (6 bases). The length of the CDR3 is 14 residues. Germline CDR1 reads SGDLS; CDR2 reads YYNGEE. V shed 3 bases and J shed 1 base, with 10 bases lying between them.

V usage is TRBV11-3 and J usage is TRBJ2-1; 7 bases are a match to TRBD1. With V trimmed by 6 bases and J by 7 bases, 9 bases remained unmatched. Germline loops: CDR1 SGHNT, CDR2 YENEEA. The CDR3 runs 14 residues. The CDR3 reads CASSSRDRPNEQFF. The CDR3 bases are TGTGCCAGCAGTTCACGGGACAGACCTAATGAGCAGTTCTTC.

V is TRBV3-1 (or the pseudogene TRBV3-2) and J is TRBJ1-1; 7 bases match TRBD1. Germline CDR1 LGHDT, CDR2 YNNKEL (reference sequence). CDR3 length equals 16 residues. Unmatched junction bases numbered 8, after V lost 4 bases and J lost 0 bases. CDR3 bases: TGTGCCAGCAGCCGATGGACAGGAGCCATGAACACTGAAGCTTTCTTT. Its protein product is CASSRWTGAMNTEAFF.

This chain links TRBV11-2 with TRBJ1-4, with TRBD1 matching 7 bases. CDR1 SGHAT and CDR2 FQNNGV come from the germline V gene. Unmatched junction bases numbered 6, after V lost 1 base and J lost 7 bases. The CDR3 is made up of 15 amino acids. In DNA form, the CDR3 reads TGTGCCAGCAGCTTAGGTTTCAGGGGGATTGAAAAACTGTTTTTT. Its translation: CASSLGFRGIEKLFF.

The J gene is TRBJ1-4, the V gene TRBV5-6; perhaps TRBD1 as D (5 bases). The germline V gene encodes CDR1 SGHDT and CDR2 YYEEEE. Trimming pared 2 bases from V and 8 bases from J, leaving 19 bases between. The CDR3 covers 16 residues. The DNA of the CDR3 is TGTGCCAGCAGCTTCCAGGTCTCAGGGTTGGGAGAAAAACTGTTTTTT. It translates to CASSFQVSGLGEKLFF.

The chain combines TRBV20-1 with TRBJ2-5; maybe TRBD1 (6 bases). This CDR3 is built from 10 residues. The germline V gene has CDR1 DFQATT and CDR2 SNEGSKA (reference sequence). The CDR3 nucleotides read TGCAGCACAGGGCAAGAGACCCAGTACTTC. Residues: CSTGQETQYF.

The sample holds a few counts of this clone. The CDR3 DNA is TGCGCCAGCAGCTTGTGGACTGACGATGCCTACGAGCAGTACTTC. This translates into CASSLWTDDAYEQYF. This sequence joins TRBV5-1 and TRBJ2-7; tentatively, D is TRBD2 (5 bases). The CDR3 is 15 amino acids. CDR1 is SGHRS and CDR2 is YFSETQ in the germline V gene. Trimming removed 1 base at V and 2 bases at J, with 13 bases between.

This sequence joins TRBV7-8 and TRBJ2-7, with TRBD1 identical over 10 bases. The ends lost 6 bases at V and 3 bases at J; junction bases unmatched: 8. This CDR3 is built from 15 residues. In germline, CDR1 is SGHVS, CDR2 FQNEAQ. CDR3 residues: CASSSDRGPHYEQYF. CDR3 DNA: TGTGCCAGCAGTTCCGACAGGGGGCCTCACTACGAGCAGTACTTC.

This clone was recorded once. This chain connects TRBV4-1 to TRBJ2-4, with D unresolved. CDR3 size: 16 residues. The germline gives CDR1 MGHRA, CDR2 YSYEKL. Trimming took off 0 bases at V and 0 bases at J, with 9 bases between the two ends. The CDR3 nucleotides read TGCGCCAGCAGCCAAGAAGAGCAGGTAGCCAAAAACATTCAGTACTTC. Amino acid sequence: CASSQEEQVAKNIQYF.

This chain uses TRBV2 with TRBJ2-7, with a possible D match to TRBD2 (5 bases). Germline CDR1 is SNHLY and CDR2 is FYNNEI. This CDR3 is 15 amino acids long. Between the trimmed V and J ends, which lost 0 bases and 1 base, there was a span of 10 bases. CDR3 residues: CASSEAAADSYEQYF. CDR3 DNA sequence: TGTGCCAGCAGTGAAGCAGCAGCGGATTCCTACGAGCAGTACTTC.

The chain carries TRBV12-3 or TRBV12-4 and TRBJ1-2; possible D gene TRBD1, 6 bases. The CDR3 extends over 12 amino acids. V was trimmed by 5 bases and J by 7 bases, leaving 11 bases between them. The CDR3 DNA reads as TGTGCCAGCAGTAAACAGGGATCTGGCTACACCTTC. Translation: CASSKQGSGYTF.